The 7 T cell receptor beta chains in this list originate from one sample, sequenced in a study of blood T cell repertoires in COVID-19. Assay used: immunoSEQ multiplex PCR; TCRdb lists only in-frame clones, some missing. This sample has 150,000 to 200,000 clones; roughly four fifths occur once, and the top ten carry 11%. Material: peripheral blood. These TCRs come from a human donor in a cohort sampled during active COVID-19.

This sequence joins TRBV20-1 and TRBJ2-1; 9 bases fit TRBD2. This CDR3 has 14 residues. The germline V gene encodes CDR1 DFQATT and CDR2 SNEGSKA (reference sequence). V lost 3 bases, J lost 6 bases, and 6 bases stayed unmatched. In DNA, the CDR3 is TGCAGTGCTAGTATAGCGGGAGTAGGCAATGAGCAGTTCTTC. Translation gives CSASIAGVGNEQFF.

This clone was seen a handful of times. J is TRBJ2-3 and V is TRBV7-3, with 8 bases aligning to TRBD1. V shed 5 bases and J 0 bases; nucleotides not matched to a gene: 7. The CDR3 is made up of 16 amino acids. The V gene's germline CDR1 is SGHTA and CDR2 FQGTGA. CDR3 nucleotide sequence: TGTGCCAGCAGCCGGACAGGGCGGGGCAGCACAGATACGCAGTATTTT. It yields the protein CASSRTGRGSTDTQYF.

The chain couples TRBV7-8 to TRBJ2-2; 13 bases are shared with TRBD2. V was pared by 5 bases and J by 6 bases, with 6 bases of the junction left unmatched. Germline V gene sequence: CDR1 SGHVS, CDR2 FQNEAQ. This CDR3 comprises 16 residues. The DNA of the CDR3 is TGTGCCAGCAGCCTCAGACTAGCGGGGGGATCCGGGGAGCTGTTTTTT. Its protein is CASSLRLAGGSGELFF.

The chain combines TRBV21-1 with TRBJ1-2. TRBV21-1 constitutes a pseudogene. CDR3 length: 14 residues. The CDR3 sequence: CASSKFPEDYGYTF. The CDR3 coding sequence is TGTGCCAGCAGCAAGTTTCCCGAGGACTATGGCTACACCTTC.

This clone was seen more than once but under ten times. The CDR3 DNA reads as TGTGCCATCTCCCCTAATAGCGGGAGGGATTCAGATACGCAGTATTTT. Residues: CAISPNSGRDSDTQYF. This rearrangement joins TRBV7-9 to TRBJ2-3, with TRBD2 matching 11 bases. Germline V gene lookup returns CDR1 SEHNR and CDR2 FQNEAQ (reference sequence). The CDR3 contains 16 residues. Trimming at V came to 10 bases and at J to 4 bases, leaving 13 bases not matched to a gene.

This clone was detected once. The chain combines TRBV27 with TRBJ1-5, with 9 bases identical to TRBD1. The V gene end was trimmed by 4 bases and the J gene end by 6 bases; junction bases not matched to a gene: 1. Germline V gene lookup returns CDR1 MNHEY and CDR2 SMNVEV (reference sequence). The CDR3 has 13 amino acids. CDR3 DNA: TGTGCCAGCAGTTACAGGGGGCGTCAGCCCCAGCATTTT. It translates to CASSYRGRQPQHF.

The J gene is TRBJ2-4, the V gene TRBV10-2, with TRBD1 matching over 8 bases. Trimming removed 8 bases from V and 6 bases from J; junction bases left unmatched: 3. From germline, CDR1 is WSHSY and CDR2 SAAADI. The CDR3 extends over 12 amino acids. The CDR3 spells CASRTGGNIQYF. The DNA of the CDR3 is TGCGCCAGCCGAACAGGGGGAAACATTCAGTACTTC.